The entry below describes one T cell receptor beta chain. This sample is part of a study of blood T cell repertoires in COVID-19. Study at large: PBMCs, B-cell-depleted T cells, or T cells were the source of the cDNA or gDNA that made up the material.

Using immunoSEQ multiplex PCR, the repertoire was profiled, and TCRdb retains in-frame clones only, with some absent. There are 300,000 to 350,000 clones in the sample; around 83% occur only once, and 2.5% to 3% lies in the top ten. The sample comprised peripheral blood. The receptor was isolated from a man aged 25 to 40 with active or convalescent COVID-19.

CDR3 sequence reads: CASSLTYSLVGGTGELFF. CDR3 DNA sequence: TGTGCCAGCAGCCTCACCTACTCACTAGTAGGTGGCACCGGGGAGCTGTTTTTT. The chain recombines TRBV7-9 with TRBJ2-2; tentatively, D is TRBD2 (5 bases). V was shortened by 5 bases and J by 4 bases, with 23 bases between the two germline ends. Per the germline V gene, CDR1 is SEHNR and CDR2 is FQNEAQ (reference sequence). The CDR3 consists of 18 residues.